These 29 T cell receptor beta chains share one sample of origin, sequenced in a study of OX40 agonist ivuxolimab in advanced cancers. Sequenced by immunoSEQ multiplex PCR; TCRdb stores in-frame clones only, minus some. The table includes about 77,000 clones, roughly nine tenths detected once. Sequencing used CD4+ or CD8+ T cells sorted from blood, obtained in a trial of the OX40 agonist ivuxolimab. The receptor set was obtained from an adult with an advanced solid tumor such as melanoma, head and neck, liver or kidney cancer.

The V and J genes are TRBV19 and TRBJ2-1, with TRBD2 matching over 14 bases. Germline CDR1 reads LNHDA; CDR2 reads SQIVND (reference sequence). The CDR3 is 15 residues long. V trimming: 5 bases; J trimming: 7 bases; junction bases outside the gene matches: 4. CDR3 in amino acids: CASSAGTSGGNEQFF. CDR3 coding DNA: TGTGCCAGTAGTGCCGGGACTAGCGGGGGAAATGAGCAGTTCTTC.

This clone was counted a few times. The J gene is TRBJ2-3, the V gene TRBV11-2, with D maybe TRBD2 (6 bases). CDR3 length: 16 residues. V lost 2 bases and J 2 bases, leaving 14 bases between the germline ends. CDR1 is SGHAT and CDR2 is FQNNGV in the germline V gene. CDR3 amino acids: CASSLPPAGTTDTQYF. The CDR3 DNA follows: TGTGCCAGCAGCTTACCCCCCGCGGGGACCACAGATACGCAGTATTTT.

This clone was detected a few times. The chain combines TRBV27 with TRBJ2-7, with TRBD1 identical over 7 bases. V was pared by 6 bases and J by 2 bases, with 4 bases of the junction left unmatched. The V gene's germline CDR1 is MNHEY and CDR2 SMNVEV (reference sequence). CDR3 size: 13 residues. This CDR3 is CASRQGPPYEQYF. In DNA, the CDR3 is TGTGCCAGCAGACAGGGGCCTCCCTACGAGCAGTACTTC.

This clone has just a few counts. J is TRBJ2-1 and V is TRBV5-1; no clear D gene. Germline V gene data show CDR1 as SGHRS and CDR2 as YFSETQ. The germline V and J ends were trimmed by 0 bases and 1 base, with 14 bases remaining between them. This CDR3 is built from 17 residues. As DNA, the CDR3 is TGCGCCAGCAGCTTGGGAGGTTGGCAGATATCCTACAATGAGCAGTTCTTC. Its protein is CASSLGGWQISYNEQFF.

In this sample, this clone turned up once. V and J are TRBV19 and TRBJ1-5, with TRBD1 as a possible D gene (6 bases). Germline assignment: CDR1 LNHDA and CDR2 SQIVND (reference sequence). The CDR3 spans 14 residues. The germline V and J ends were trimmed by 5 bases and 3 bases, with 11 bases remaining between them. CDR3 in DNA: TGTGCCAGTAGTTGGACAGATTCCAATCAGCCCCAGCATTTT. Translation gives CASSWTDSNQPQHF.

This rearrangement joins TRBV4-1 to TRBJ2-4; the D gene is possibly TRBD1 (5 bases). Germline CDR1 is MGHRA and CDR2 is YSYEKL. V lost 0 bases and J lost 7, with 10 bases in between. The CDR3 consists of 14 residues. The CDR3 loop is CASSQEGPGNIQYF. As DNA, the CDR3 is TGCGCCAGCAGCCAAGAGGGCCCAGGGAACATTCAGTACTTC.

The chain combines TRBV5-5 with TRBJ2-5, with D perhaps being TRBD1 or TRBD2 (5 bases each). The CDR3 extends over 16 amino acids. Per the germline V gene, CDR1 is SGHKS and CDR2 is YYEKEE (reference sequence). Trimming stripped 2 bases from V and 7 bases from J, with 21 bases between. CDR3: CASSFSPGPGQGTQYF. In DNA form, the CDR3 reads TGTGCCAGCAGCTTTTCCCCGGGACCGGGGCAGGGGACCCAGTACTTC.

The chain carries TRBV4-2 and TRBJ2-2, with unresolved D. CDR1 and CDR2 from the germline V gene are LGHNA and YNFKEQ. The V gene lost 1 base and the J gene lost 5 bases, with 5 bases spanning the gap. The CDR3 has 13 amino acids. This chain's CDR3 is CASSQVLTGELFF. CDR3 nucleotide sequence: TGTGCCAGCAGCCAAGTTCTAACCGGGGAGCTGTTTTTT.

V gene TRBV29-1 combines with J gene TRBJ1-6; D unresolved. Trimming pared 1 base from V and 7 bases from J, leaving 8 bases between. Per the germline V gene, CDR1 is SQVTM and CDR2 is ANQGSEA. This CDR3 is built from 13 residues. CDR3 sequence reads: CSVEVAENSPLHF. DNA for the CDR3: TGCAGCGTTGAAGTGGCGGAGAATTCACCCCTCCACTTT.

This clone was counted only a few times. The chain recombines TRBV6-6 with TRBJ1-5; a weak D match, TRBD1 (6 bases). The CDR3 has 13 amino acids. Per the germline V gene, CDR1 is MNHNY and CDR2 is SVGAGI (reference sequence). V was trimmed by 5 bases and J by 7 bases, leaving 12 bases between them. In DNA, the CDR3 is TGTGCCAGCAGTACAACAGGGCAACAGCCCCAGCATTTT. Its translation: CASSTTGQQPQHF.

The chain uses TRBV5-1 and TRBJ1-2; 9 bases are a match to TRBD1. The CDR3 consists of 13 residues. The V gene end was trimmed by 3 bases and the J gene end by 7 bases; junction bases not matched to a gene: 4. The V gene's germline CDR1 is SGHRS and CDR2 YFSETQ. CDR3 nucleotide sequence: TGCGCCAGCAGCTCGGGACAGGGAGGTGGCTACACCTTC. It specifies CASSSGQGGGYTF.

This clone was counted once. The chain is built from TRBV5-4 and TRBJ2-7, with TRBD2 matching over 7 bases. The junction had 10 bases not matched to a gene; V was cut back by 0 bases and J by 1 base. There are 17 residues in the CDR3. The germline V gene encodes CDR1 SGHNT and CDR2 YYREEE (reference sequence). CDR3: CASSLESPSGSSYEQYF. In nucleotides, the CDR3 is TGTGCCAGCAGCTTGGAGTCCCCTAGCGGCTCTTCCTACGAGCAGTACTTC.

The CDR3 protein is CASSLGAGGRDTEAFF. The CDR3 DNA reads TGCGCCAGCAGCTTGGGGGCAGGGGGCCGGGACACTGAAGCTTTCTTT. The gene calls are TRBV5-1 and TRBJ1-1; the match to TRBD1 covers 8 bases. Germline V gives CDR1 SGHRS, CDR2 YFSETQ. The CDR3 extends over 16 amino acids. V lost 0 bases to trimming and J lost 3 bases; unmatched junction nucleotides: 7.

The chain carries TRBV7-6 and TRBJ1-3; D may be TRBD1 (6 bases). The CDR3 length is 13 residues. Germline V CDR1 and CDR2: SGHVS, FNYEAQ. V lost 6 bases to trimming and J lost 5 bases, with 11 bases between them. The CDR3 nucleotides read TGTGCCAGCAGGTCCGGGACAAGAAACACCATATATTTT. Translating gives CASRSGTRNTIYF.

This chain links TRBV4-1 with TRBJ2-7, with 7 bases that match TRBD2. This CDR3 comprises 16 residues. CDR1 is MGHRA and CDR2 is YSYEKL in the germline V gene. With 4 bases clipped from V and 3 bases from J, the junction kept 12 bases outside the gene matches. CDR3 nucleotide sequence: TGCGCCAGCAGCCCCCGAGAGGCGGGAGCGAACTACGAGCAGTACTTC. Translation: CASSPREAGANYEQYF.

The CDR3 sequence is CASSSQGAGRYEQYF. The CDR3 region has the DNA TGTGCCAGCAGCTCGCAGGGGGCCGGTCGCTACGAGCAGTACTTC. The V call is TRBV11-2, the J call TRBJ2-7, with 8 nucleotides matching TRBD1. Germline V lookup: CDR1 SGHAT, CDR2 FQNNGV. The V gene end was trimmed by 4 bases and the J gene end by 3 bases; junction bases not matched to a gene: 8. The CDR3 contains 15 residues. The variable domain in full, with the rest retrieved from reference TRBV11-2 and TRBJ2-7, is EAGVAQSPRYKIIEKRQSVAFWCNPISGHATLYWYQQILGQGPKLLIQFQNNGVVDDSQLPKDRFSAERLKGVDSTLKIQPAKLEDSAVYLCASSSQGAGRYEQYFGPGTRLTVT.

This clone was detected only once. J is TRBJ1-2 and V is TRBV4-2; maybe TRBD1 (5 bases). Trimming removed 2 bases from V and 4 bases from J, with 11 bases in between. CDR1 is LGHNA, CDR2 YNFKEQ, per germline. The CDR3 extends over 14 amino acids. In DNA form, the CDR3 reads TGTGCCAGCAGCCAAACGCAGGGTCCCTATGGCTACACCTTC. This encodes CASSQTQGPYGYTF.

The chain carries TRBV2 and TRBJ1-1; tentative D call: TRBD1 (5 bases). The germline CDR1 and CDR2 sequences are SNHLY and FYNNEI. V was shortened by 6 bases and J by 1 base, with 9 bases between the two germline ends. The CDR3 runs to 13 residues. The CDR3 DNA reads as TGTGCCAGCAGCCGACAGAAGAACACTGAAGCTTTCTTT. Translation gives CASSRQKNTEAFF.

The V call is TRBV19, the J call TRBJ2-3; the match to TRBD1 covers 7 bases. The CDR3 runs to 15 residues. With V trimmed by 6 bases and J by 4 bases, 10 bases remained unmatched. Germline CDR1 LNHDA, CDR2 SQIVND (reference sequence). DNA of the CDR3: TGTGCCAGTAGCCATGAGGCAGGGGGAGCAGATACGCAGTATTTT. Amino acids: CASSHEAGGADTQYF.

The chain links TRBV10-3 to TRBJ1-1, with D possibly TRBD1 on 6 matching bases. CDR3 size: 13 residues. The ends were cut back, 11 bases at V and 0 bases at J, with 13 bases in the middle. Germline V gene data show CDR1 as ENHRY and CDR2 as SYGVKD. In nucleotides, the CDR3 is TGTGCCCTCCGACAGGAGATGAACACTGAAGCTTTCTTT. Encoded protein: CALRQEMNTEAFF.

This chain joins TRBV7-8 and TRBJ1-2; D not certain. The V end lost 4 bases, the J end lost 7 bases, and 10 bases lay between the germline ends. This CDR3 is 12 amino acids long. Germline CDR1 and CDR2: SGHVS and FQNEAQ. The CDR3 here is CASSSWGGGYTF. CDR3 bases: TGTGCCAGCAGCTCATGGGGTGGTGGCTACACCTTC.

The chain has TRBV6-1 and TRBJ1-6, with unresolved D. The V end was cut by 4 bases, the J end by 10 bases, with 8 bases between. The germline V gene has CDR1 MNHNS and CDR2 SASEGT. The length of the CDR3 is 12 residues. Written as DNA, the CDR3 is TGTGCCAGCAGTGGGTCACTGTCACCCCTCCACTTT. Translated, it gives CASSGSLSPLHF.

This rearrangement joins TRBV5-8 to TRBJ2-4, with unresolved D. The CDR3 sequence is 16 residues long. V was shortened by 2 bases and J by 3 bases, with 15 bases between the two germline ends. Germline CDR1 SGHTS, CDR2 YDEGEE. CDR3 residues: CASSLLDAPDKNIQYF. The CDR3 region has the DNA TGTGCCAGCAGCTTACTCGACGCCCCCGACAAAAACATTCAGTACTTC.

This clone appeared a single time. V and J are TRBV6-5 and TRBJ1-2; a possible D gene is TRBD1 (5 bases). CDR3 length equals 15 residues. The germline CDR1 and CDR2 sequences are MNHEY and SVGAGI. V lost 5 bases, J lost 0 bases, and 13 bases lay in between. The CDR3 coding sequence is TGTGCCAGCAGTCCCCGGCAGGGCGCTAACTATGGCTACACCTTC. Translated, it gives CASSPRQGANYGYTF.

The CDR3 loop is CASSFRSLYGYTF. CDR3 in DNA: TGTGCCAGCAGTTTCCGGAGTCTCTATGGCTACACCTTC. V gene TRBV28 combines with J gene TRBJ1-2; D remains unclear. The CDR3 is 13 residues long. CDR1 is MDHEN, CDR2 SYDVKM, per germline. Trimming cost V 3 bases and J 4 bases, with 9 bases left between them.

The chain combines TRBV19 with TRBJ2-2; no clear D gene. The CDR3 length is 13 residues. Looked up from germline, CDR1 is LNHDA and CDR2 is SQIVND (reference sequence). Between the trimmed V and J ends, which lost 6 bases and 3 bases, there was a span of 8 bases. The CDR3 DNA reads TGTGCCAGTAGCAGCACAGACACCGGGGAGCTGTTTTTT. This codes for CASSSTDTGELFF.

The chain employs TRBV5-6 and TRBJ1-1; D not resolved. The CDR3 contains 13 residues. Trimming left V 0 bases short and J 10 bases short, with 13 bases between. Germline values: CDR1 SGHDT, CDR2 YYEEEE. CDR3 DNA sequence: TGTGCCAGCAGCTTGGACCGGGCGGATCGAGCTTTCTTT. This gives the protein CASSLDRADRAFF.

The chain carries TRBV19 and TRBJ2-5; D is possibly TRBD1 (5 bases). CDR3 length: 13 amino acids. The germline V gene encodes CDR1 LNHDA and CDR2 SQIVND (reference sequence). V lost 4 bases and J 2 bases, leaving 8 bases between the germline ends. As DNA, the CDR3 is TGTGCCAGTAGTACCCGACAGCAAGAGACCCAGTACTTC. Protein product: CASSTRQQETQYF.

This sequence joins TRBV7-2 and TRBJ2-2; no definite D call. CDR1 SGHTA and CDR2 FQGNSA come from the germline V gene. This CDR3 has 15 amino acids. The ends were cut back, 1 base at V and 5 bases at J, with 11 bases in the middle. The chain's CDR3 is CASSLEKDGTGELFF. DNA for the CDR3: TGTGCCAGCAGCTTAGAAAAGGATGGGACCGGGGAGCTGTTTTTT.